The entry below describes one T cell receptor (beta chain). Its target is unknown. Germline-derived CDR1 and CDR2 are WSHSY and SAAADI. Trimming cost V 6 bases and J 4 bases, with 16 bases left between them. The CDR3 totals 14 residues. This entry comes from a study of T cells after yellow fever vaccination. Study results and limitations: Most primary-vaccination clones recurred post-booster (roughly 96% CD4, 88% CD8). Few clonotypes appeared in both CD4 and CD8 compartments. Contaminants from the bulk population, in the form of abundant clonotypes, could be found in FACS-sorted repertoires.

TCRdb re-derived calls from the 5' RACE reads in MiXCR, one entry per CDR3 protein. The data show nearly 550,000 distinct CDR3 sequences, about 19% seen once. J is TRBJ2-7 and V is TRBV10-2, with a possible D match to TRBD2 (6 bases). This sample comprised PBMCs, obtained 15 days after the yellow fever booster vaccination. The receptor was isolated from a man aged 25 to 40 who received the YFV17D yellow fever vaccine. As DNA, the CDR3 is TGCGCCAGCAGGCTTGACGGGAGTACATACGAGCAGTACTTC. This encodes CASRLDGSTYEQYF.